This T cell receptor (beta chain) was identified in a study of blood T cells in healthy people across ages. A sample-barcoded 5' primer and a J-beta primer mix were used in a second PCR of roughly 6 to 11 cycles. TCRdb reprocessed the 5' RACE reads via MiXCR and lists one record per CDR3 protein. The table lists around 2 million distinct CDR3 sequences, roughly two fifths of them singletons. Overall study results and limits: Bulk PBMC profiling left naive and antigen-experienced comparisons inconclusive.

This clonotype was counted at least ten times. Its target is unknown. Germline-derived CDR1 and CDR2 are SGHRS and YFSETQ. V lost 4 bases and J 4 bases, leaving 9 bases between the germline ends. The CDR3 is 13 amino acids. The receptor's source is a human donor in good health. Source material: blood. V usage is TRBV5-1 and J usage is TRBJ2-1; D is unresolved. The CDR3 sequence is CASSRPGYNEQFF. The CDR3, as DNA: TGCGCCAGCAGCCGGCCTGGTTACAATGAGCAGTTCTTC.